The following is a T cell receptor (beta chain) sequence with its context. Its target is not known. With some 300,000 cells each, the CD8+ T cell subsets were individually sorted in triplicate. Germline V lookup: CDR1 MDHEN, CDR2 SYDVKM. CDR3 length: 14 amino acids. UMI-labeled 5' RACE yielded the TRB cDNA libraries. TCRdb processed the 5' RACE reads again and assigns one entry to each CDR3 protein, with no DNA. The table lists 150,000 to 160,000 distinct CDR3 sequences. The data are from a study of CXCR3-negative and CXCR3-positive naive CD8 T cells. General study results and limits: CXCR3-positive naive cells had TRB CDR3s that were more hydrophobic than CXCR3-negative naive cells had.

The sequence derives from a human donor in good health. Some clones in this sample may be carry-over from other donors' samples. Source material: naive CXCR3+ CD8+ T cells from blood. Subset of the sample: CD45RO-CCR7+CD27+CD95- naive CD8+ T cells expressing CXCR3 (TNR3+). The chain has TRBV28 and TRBJ2-1; TCRdb's assignment of TRBD1 cannot be checked, as there is no DNA. CDR3 region: CASSDRNNNNEQFF.